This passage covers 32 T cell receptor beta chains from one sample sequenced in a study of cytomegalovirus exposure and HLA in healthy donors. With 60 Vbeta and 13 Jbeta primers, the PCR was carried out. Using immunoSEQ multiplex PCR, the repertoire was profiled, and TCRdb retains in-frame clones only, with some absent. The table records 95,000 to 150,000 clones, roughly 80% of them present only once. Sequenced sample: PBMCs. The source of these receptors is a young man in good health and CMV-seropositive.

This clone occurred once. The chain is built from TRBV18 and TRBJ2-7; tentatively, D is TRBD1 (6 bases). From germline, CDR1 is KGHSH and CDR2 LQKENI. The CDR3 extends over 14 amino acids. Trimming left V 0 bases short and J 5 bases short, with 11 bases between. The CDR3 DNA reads TGTGCCAGCTCACCACCGTCAGGGGCGGACGAGCAGTACTTC. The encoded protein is CASSPPSGADEQYF.

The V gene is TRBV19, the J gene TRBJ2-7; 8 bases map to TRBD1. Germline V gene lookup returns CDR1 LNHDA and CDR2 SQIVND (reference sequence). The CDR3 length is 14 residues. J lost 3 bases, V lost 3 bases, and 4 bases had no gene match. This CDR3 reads CASSIGTGRYEQYF. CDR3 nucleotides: TGTGCCAGTAGTATTGGGACAGGTCGCTACGAGCAGTACTTC.

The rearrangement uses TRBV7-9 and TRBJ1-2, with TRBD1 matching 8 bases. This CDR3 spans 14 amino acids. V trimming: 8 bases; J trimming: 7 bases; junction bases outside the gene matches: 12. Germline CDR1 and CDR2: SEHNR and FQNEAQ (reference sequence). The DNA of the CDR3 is TGTGCCAGCGTCCAGGGGGCGGCTGTTTCTGGCTACACCTTC. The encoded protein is CASVQGAAVSGYTF.

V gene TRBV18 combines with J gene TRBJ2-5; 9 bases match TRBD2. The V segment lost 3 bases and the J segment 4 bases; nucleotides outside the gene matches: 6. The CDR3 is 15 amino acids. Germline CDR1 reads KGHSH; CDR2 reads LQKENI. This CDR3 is CASSPILAGLETQYF. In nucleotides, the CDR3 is TGTGCCAGCTCACCCATCCTAGCGGGACTAGAGACCCAGTACTTC.

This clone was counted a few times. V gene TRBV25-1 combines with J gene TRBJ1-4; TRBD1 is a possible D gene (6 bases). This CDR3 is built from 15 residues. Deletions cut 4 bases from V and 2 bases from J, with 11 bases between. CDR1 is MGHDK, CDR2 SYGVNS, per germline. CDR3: CASSAGASTNEKLFF. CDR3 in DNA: TGTGCCAGCAGTGCAGGGGCCTCGACTAATGAAAAACTGTTTTTT. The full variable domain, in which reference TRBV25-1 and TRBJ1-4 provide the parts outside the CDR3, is EADIYQTPRYLVIGTGKKITLECSQTMGHDKMYWYQQDPGMELHLIHYSYGVNSTEKGDLSSESTVSRIRTEHFPLTLESARPSHTSQYLCASSAGASTNEKLFFGSGTQLSVL.

In nucleotides, the CDR3 is TGTGCCATCAGCGGGTCGTTGGGGGCCAACGTCCTGACTTTC. Translating gives CAISGSLGANVLTF. V and J are TRBV10-3 and TRBJ2-6; no reliable D call. Trimming cost V 6 bases and J 4 bases, with 10 bases left between them. The V gene's germline CDR1 is ENHRY and CDR2 SYGVKD. The CDR3 is 14 residues long.

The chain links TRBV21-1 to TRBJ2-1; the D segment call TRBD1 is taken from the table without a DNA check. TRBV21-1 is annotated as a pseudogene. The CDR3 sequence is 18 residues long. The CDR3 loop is CASSKSGQEIICHNEQFF. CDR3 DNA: TGTGCCAGCAGCAAATCGGGACAGGAGATTATCTGCCACAATGAGCAGTTCTTC.

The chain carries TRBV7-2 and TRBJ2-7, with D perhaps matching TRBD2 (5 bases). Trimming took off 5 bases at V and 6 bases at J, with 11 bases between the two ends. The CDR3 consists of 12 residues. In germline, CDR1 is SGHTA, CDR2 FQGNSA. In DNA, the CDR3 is TGTGCCAGCAGCCCAGCGGTGGGCGAGCAGTACTTC. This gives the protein CASSPAVGEQYF.

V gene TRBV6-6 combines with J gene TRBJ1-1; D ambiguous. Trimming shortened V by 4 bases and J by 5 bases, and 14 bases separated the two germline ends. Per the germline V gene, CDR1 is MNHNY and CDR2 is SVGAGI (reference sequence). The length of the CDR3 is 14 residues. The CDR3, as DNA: TGTGCCAGCAGTTGGTCCTCCGAGAGGACTGAAGCTTTCTTT. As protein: CASSWSSERTEAFF.

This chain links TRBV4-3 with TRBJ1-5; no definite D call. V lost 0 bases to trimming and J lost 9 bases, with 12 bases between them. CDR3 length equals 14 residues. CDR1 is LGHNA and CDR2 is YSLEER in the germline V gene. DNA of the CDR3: TGCGCCAGCAGCCAAGATACGTCTGCCGGGCCCCAGCATTTT. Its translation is CASSQDTSAGPQHF.

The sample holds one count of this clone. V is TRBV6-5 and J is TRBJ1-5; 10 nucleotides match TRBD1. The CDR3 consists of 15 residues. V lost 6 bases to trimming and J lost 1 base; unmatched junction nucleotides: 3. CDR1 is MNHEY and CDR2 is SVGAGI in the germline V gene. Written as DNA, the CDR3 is TGTGCCAGCAGGGAGACAGGGGGCAGCAATCAGCCCCAGCATTTT. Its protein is CASRETGGSNQPQHF.

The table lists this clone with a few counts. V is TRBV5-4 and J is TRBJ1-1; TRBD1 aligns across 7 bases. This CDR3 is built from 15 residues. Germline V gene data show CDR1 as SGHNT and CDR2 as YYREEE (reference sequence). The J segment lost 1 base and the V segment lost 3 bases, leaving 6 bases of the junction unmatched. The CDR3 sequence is CASSYPTGRNTEAFF. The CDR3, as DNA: TGTGCCAGCAGCTACCCGACAGGGCGGAACACTGAAGCTTTCTTT. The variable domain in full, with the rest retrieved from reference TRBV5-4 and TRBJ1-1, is ETGVTQSPTHLIKTRGQQVTLRCSSQSGHNTVSWYQQALGQGPQFIFQYYREEENGRGNFPPRFSGLQFPNYSSELNVNALELDDSALYLCASSYPTGRNTEAFFGQGTRLTVV.

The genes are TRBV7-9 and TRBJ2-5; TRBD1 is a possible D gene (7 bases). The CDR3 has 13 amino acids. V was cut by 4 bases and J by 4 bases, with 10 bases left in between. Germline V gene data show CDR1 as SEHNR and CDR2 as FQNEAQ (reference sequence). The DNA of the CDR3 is TGTGCCAGCAGCTCCCAGGGGGGAGAGACCCAGTACTTC. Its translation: CASSSQGGETQYF.

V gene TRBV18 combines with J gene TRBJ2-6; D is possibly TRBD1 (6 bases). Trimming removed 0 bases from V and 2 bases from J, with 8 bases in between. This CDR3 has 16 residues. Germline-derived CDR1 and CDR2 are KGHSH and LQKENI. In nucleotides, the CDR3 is TGTGCCAGCTCACCACCGGCAGGGGCTGGGGCCAACGTCCTGACTTTC. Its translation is CASSPPAGAGANVLTF.

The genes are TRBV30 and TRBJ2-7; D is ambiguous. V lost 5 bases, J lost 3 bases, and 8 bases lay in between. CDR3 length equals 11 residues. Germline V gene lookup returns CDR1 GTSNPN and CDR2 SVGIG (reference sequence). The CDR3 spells CAWGSNYEQYF. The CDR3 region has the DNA TGTGCCTGGGGTTCTAACTACGAGCAGTACTTC. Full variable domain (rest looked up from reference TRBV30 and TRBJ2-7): SQTIHQWPATLVQPVGSPLSLECTVEGTSNPNLYWYRQAAGRGLQLLFYSVGIGQISSEVPQNLSASRPQDRQFILSSKKLLLSDSGFYLCAWGSNYEQYFGPGTRLTVT.

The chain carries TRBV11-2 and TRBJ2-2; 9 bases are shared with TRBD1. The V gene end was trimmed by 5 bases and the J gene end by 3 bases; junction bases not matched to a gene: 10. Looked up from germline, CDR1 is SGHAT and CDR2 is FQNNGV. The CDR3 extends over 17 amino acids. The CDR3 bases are TGTGCCAGCAGCGGAGGGGTACAGGGGGCTTACACCGGGGAGCTGTTTTTT. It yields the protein CASSGGVQGAYTGELFF.

Here the CDR3 reads CASSYSQAGTEAFF. CDR3 nucleotides: TGTGCCAGCAGTTACTCGCAGGCGGGCACTGAAGCTTTCTTT. The V gene is TRBV6-5, the J gene TRBJ1-1; D is undetermined. Germline loops: CDR1 MNHEY, CDR2 SVGAGI. This CDR3 is 14 amino acids long. Deletions cut 0 bases from V and 4 bases from J, with 9 bases between.

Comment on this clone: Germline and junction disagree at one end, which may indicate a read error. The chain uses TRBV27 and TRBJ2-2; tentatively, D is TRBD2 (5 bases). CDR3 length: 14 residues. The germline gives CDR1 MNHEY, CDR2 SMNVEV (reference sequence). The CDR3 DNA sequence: TGTGCCAACAGTTTATCTTCTAGCTCCGGGGAGCTGTTTTTT. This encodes CANSLSSSSGELFF.

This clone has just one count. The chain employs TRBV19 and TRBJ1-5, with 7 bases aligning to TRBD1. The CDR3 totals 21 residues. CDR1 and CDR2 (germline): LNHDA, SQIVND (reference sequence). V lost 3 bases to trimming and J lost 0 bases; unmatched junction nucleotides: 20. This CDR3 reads CASSMIGLRAGGMYSNQPQHF. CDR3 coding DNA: TGTGCCAGTAGTATGATCGGACTTCGGGCAGGGGGGATGTATAGCAATCAGCCCCAGCATTTT. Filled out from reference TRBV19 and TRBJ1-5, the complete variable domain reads DGGITQSPKYLFRKEGQNVTLSCEQNLNHDAMYWYRQDPGQGLRLIYYSQIVNDFQKGDIAEGYSVSREKKESFPLTVTSAQKNPTAFYLCASSMIGLRAGGMYSNQPQHFGDGTRLSIL.

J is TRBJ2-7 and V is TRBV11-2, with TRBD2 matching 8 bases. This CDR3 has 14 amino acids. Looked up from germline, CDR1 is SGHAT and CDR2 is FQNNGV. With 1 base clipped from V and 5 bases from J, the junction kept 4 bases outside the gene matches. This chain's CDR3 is CASSLAVRGDEQYF. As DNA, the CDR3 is TGTGCCAGCAGCTTAGCAGTGCGGGGGGACGAGCAGTACTTC.

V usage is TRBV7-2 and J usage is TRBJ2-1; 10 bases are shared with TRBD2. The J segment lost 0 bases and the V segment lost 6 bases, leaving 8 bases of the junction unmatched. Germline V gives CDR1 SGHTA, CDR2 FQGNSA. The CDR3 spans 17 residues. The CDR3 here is CASSHLAGEGSYNEQFF. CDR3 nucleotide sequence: TGTGCCAGCAGTCACCTAGCGGGAGAAGGCTCCTACAATGAGCAGTTCTTC.

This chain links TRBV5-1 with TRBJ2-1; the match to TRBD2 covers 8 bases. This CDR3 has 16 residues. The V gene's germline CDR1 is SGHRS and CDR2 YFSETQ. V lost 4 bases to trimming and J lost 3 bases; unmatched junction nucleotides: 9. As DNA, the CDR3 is TGCGCCAGCAGCCAACTGGCCAGCGGGAGCTACAATGAGCAGTTCTTC. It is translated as CASSQLASGSYNEQFF.

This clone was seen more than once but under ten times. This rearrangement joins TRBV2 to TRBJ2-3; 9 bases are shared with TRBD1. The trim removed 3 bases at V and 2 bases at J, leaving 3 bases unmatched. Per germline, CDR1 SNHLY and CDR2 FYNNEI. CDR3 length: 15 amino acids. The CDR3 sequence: CASSDRDRATDTQYF. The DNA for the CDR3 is TGTGCCAGCAGTGATCGGGACAGGGCCACAGATACGCAGTATTTT. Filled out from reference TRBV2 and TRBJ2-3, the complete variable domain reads EPEVTQTPSHQVTQMGQEVILRCVPISNHLYFYWYRQILGQKVEFLVSFYNNEISEKSEIFDDQFSVERPDGSNFTLKIRSTKLEDSAMYFCASSDRDRATDTQYFGPGTRLTVL.

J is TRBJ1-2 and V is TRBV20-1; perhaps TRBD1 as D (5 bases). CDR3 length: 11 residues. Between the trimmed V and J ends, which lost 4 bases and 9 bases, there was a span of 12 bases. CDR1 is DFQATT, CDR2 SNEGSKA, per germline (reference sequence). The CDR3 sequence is CSANRQMSYTF. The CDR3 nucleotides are TGCAGTGCTAATCGACAGATGAGCTACACCTTC.

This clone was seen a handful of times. In nucleotides, the CDR3 is TGTGCCAGCCGTGTCGTAGGATCAACCAGGGGAGCTTTCTTT. It translates to CASRVVGSTRGAFF. The J gene is TRBJ1-1, the V gene TRBV5-4; perhaps TRBD1 as D (6 bases). Germline V CDR1 and CDR2: SGHNT, YYREEE (reference sequence). Trimming took off 7 bases at V and 10 bases at J, with 23 bases between the two ends. The length of the CDR3 is 14 residues.

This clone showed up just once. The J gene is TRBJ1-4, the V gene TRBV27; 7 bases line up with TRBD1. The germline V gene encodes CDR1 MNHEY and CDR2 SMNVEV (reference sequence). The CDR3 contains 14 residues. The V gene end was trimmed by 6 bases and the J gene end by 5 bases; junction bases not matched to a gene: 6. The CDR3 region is CASSTGTENEKLFF. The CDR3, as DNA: TGTGCCAGCAGCACCGGGACAGAAAATGAAAAACTGTTTTTT.

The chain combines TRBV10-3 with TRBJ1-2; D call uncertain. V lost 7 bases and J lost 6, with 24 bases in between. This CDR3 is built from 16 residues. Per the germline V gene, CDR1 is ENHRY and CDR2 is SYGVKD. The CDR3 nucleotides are TGTGCCATCACGGTTTCCCCGGGGTTGACATTGGATGGCTACACCTTC. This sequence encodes CAITVSPGLTLDGYTF.

The CDR3 DNA reads TGTGCCAGCTCACCCGGGCTAGCGGACACAGATACGCAGTATTTT. Translated: CASSPGLADTDTQYF. The V gene is TRBV18, the J gene TRBJ2-3, with 7 bases that match TRBD2. Germline assignment: CDR1 KGHSH and CDR2 LQKENI. The CDR3 covers 15 residues. The V and J ends lost 3 bases and 2 bases, in that order; junction bases with no gene match: 5.

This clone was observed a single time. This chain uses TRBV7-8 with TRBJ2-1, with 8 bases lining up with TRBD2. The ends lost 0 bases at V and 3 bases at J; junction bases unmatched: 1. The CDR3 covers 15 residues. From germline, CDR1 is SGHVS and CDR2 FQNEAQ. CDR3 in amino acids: CASSLASGVYNEQFF. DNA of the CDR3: TGTGCCAGCAGCTTAGCTAGCGGGGTCTACAATGAGCAGTTCTTC.

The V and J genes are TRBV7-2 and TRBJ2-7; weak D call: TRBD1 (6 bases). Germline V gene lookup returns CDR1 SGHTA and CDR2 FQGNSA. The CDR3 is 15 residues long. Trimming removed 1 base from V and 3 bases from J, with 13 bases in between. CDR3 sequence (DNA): TGTGCCAGCAGCTTAGTAGTGGGCAGGGGCTACGAGCAGTACTTC. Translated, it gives CASSLVVGRGYEQYF.

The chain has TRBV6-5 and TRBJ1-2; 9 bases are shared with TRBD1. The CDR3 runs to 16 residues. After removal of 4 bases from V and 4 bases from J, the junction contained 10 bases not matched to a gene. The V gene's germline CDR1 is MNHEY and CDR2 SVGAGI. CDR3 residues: CASSSASGTGFYGYTF. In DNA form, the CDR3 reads TGTGCCAGCAGTTCAGCCTCCGGGACAGGGTTCTATGGCTACACCTTC.

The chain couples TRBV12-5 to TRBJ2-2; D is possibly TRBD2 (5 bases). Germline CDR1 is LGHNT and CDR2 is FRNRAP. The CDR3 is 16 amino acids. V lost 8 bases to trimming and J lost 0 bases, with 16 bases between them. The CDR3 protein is CASIFEVGTNTGELFF. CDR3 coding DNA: TGTGCTAGTATTTTCGAAGTCGGGACGAACACCGGGGAGCTGTTTTTT. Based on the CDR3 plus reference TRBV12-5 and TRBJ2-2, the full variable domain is DARVTQTPRHKVTEMGQEVTMRCQPILGHNTVFWYRQTMMQGLELLAYFRNRAPLDDSGMPKDRFSAEMPDATLATLKIQPSEPRDSAVYFCASIFEVGTNTGELFFGEGSRLTVL.